What follows is one T cell receptor beta chain and its context. Its specificity is not known. The record originates from a study of T-cell reconstitution after alpha-beta-depleted transplantation in children. Preparation of the TCRbeta library involved a method that used unique molecular identifiers. MiXCR was run by TCRdb on the PCR reads, yielding one entry per CDR3 protein. Of nearly 350,000 distinct CDR3 sequences listed, under 20% are singletons. Germline V gene sequence: CDR1 LGHNA, CDR2 YSLEER. The CDR3 loop spans 15 amino acids. The V end was cut by 3 bases, the J end by 4 bases, with 16 bases between. Whole-study findings and limits: High day-60 TCRbeta diversity in some patients came from surviving recipient T cells and thymic progenitors. Newly produced T cells mostly accounted for T-cell counts and diversity one year post-transplant. Reportedly, roughly two months post-transplant, alpha-beta T cells arose from several hundred expanded graft clones.

The gene calls are TRBV4-3 and TRBJ2-7; perhaps D is TRBD1 or TRBD2 (7 bases each). The source material was PBMCs, mostly from graft donor cells, sampled 360 days after TCRalphabeta/CD19-depleted stem cell transplant. The clonotype was recovered from a male patient between 2 and 10 years old who had a stem cell transplant for acute lymphoblastic leukemia, so the T cells may come from the graft donor. This CDR3 is CASSQSRGGAYEQYF. The CDR3 DNA follows: TGCGCCAGCAGCCAGTCCAGGGGGGGTGCTTACGAGCAGTACTTC.